A selection of T cell receptor beta chains follows, all from one sample in a study of T cell responses to AZD1222 COVID-19 vaccine. Clones were sequenced by immunoSEQ multiplex PCR, and TCRdb holds only the in-frame ones, with some missing. This sample has about 130,000 clones, with about 94% found just once. The source material was peripheral blood, sampled on day 0 of AZD1222 vaccination. Receptors were obtained from an adult in good health. Each CDR3 is given with its conserved first and last residue. D genes are given only for firm matches. Clone size is given for some rows only: seen once, a few or many times, or a class if the clone is expanded.

NA	TRBV11-3	TRBJ2-3	NA	CASSPGVGSSTDTQYF	TGTGCCAGCAGCCCGGGGGTAGGGTCTAGCACAGATACGCAGTATTTT
once	TRBV15	TRBJ1-4	NA	CATSRSGPLPWPKGREKLFF	TGTGCCACCAGCAGATCGGGCCCCCTTCCGTGGCCGAAGGGAAGAGAAAAACTGTTTTTT
NA	TRBV2	TRBJ1-6	NA	CASKEGKASSPLHF	TGTGCCAGCAAGGAGGGAAAGGCAAGTTCACCCCTCCACTTT
once	TRBV7-8	TRBJ1-6	NA	CASSLGNRVLNSPLHF	TGTGCCAGCAGCTTAGGGAACAGGGTCCTCAATTCACCCCTCCACTTT
NA	TRBV19	TRBJ1-6	NA	CASSRNRQQSSYNSPLHF	TGTGCCAGTAGTCGAAACCGACAGCAGTCCTCCTATAATTCACCCCTCCACTTT
NA	TRBV29-1	TRBJ1-2	TRBD1	CSVEDQDRDYGYTF	TGCAGCGTTGAAGATCAGGACAGGGACTATGGCTACACCTTC
NA	TRBV7-9	TRBJ1-3	NA	CASSLAPVGTFSGNTIYF	TGTGCCAGCAGCTTAGCCCCGGTTGGCACTTTCTCTGGAAACACCATATATTTT
NA	TRBV19	TRBJ1-2	TRBD1	CASLESGGRSYGYTF	TGTGCCAGTCTGGAATCAGGGGGACGTAGCTATGGCTACACCTTC
NA	TRBV5-1	TRBJ2-7	TRBD1	CASSLIGQAPYEQYF	TGCGCCAGCAGCTTGATCGGACAGGCGCCCTACGAGCAGTACTTC
NA	TRBV6-5	TRBJ2-7	NA	CASSKSGDEQYF	TGTGCCAGCAGTAAGTCAGGGGACGAGCAGTACTTC
NA	TRBV12-5	TRBJ2-5	TRBD2	CASGASGEETQYF	TGTGCTAGTGGGGCTAGCGGGGAAGAGACCCAGTACTTC
NA	TRBV29-1	TRBJ2-7	NA	CSVETENSYEQYF	TGCAGCGTTGAAACCGAGAACTCCTACGAGCAGTACTTC
NA	TRBV5-1	TRBJ2-3	NA	CASSLVSGRTDTQYF	TGCGCCAGCAGCTTGGTGTCAGGGCGCACAGATACGCAGTATTTT
NA	TRBV7-7	TRBJ2-5	NA	CASSPVGAGETQYF	TGTGCTAGCAGCCCTGTCGGAGCTGGAGAGACCCAGTACTTC
NA	TRBV6-1	TRBJ1-3	NA	CASSESQNTIYF	TGTGCCAGCAGTGAATCTCAGAACACCATATATTTT
NA	TRBV19	TRBJ1-5	TRBD1	CASSIRGGGRGNQPQHF	TGTGCCAGTAGTATAAGGGGAGGGGGCAGGGGCAATCAGCCCCAGCATTTT
NA	TRBV19	TRBJ2-1	TRBD1	CASSIGQGYYNEQFF	TGTGCCAGTAGTATTGGACAGGGGTATTACAATGAGCAGTTCTTC
NA	TRBV3-1/TRBV3-2	TRBJ2-2	NA	CASSPTANTGELFF	TGTGCCAGCAGCCCGACGGCGAACACCGGGGAGCTGTTTTTT
NA	TRBV6-5	TRBJ1-5	TRBD1	CASTTTGVGNQPQHF	TGTGCCAGCACCACGACAGGGGTCGGAAATCAGCCCCAGCATTTT
NA	TRBV6-4	TRBJ1-5	NA	CASSTPGSTNQPQHF	TGTGCCAGCAGTACACCGGGGAGTACTAATCAGCCCCAGCATTTT
NA	TRBV5-4	TRBJ1-6	NA	CASSLARFSPLHF	TGTGCCAGCAGCTTGGCCCGATTTTCTCCCCTCCACTTT
NA	TRBV2	TRBJ2-2	NA	CASSEALGQENTGELFF	TGTGCCAGCAGTGAAGCGCTAGGGCAGGAGAACACCGGGGAGCTGTTTTTT
once	TRBV5-1	TRBJ1-6	NA	CASSPQDGKSPLHF	TGCGCCAGCAGCCCGCAGGATGGTAAATCACCCCTCCACTTT
NA	TRBV5-1	TRBJ2-5	NA	CASSLVSPWSQETQYF	TGCGCCAGCAGCTTGGTCTCCCCTTGGTCCCAAGAGACCCAGTACTTC
NA	TRBV11-3	TRBJ2-1	TRBD2	CASSLASGGADEQFF	TGTGCCAGCAGCTTAGCTAGCGGGGGGGCCGATGAGCAGTTCTTC
NA	TRBV24-1	TRBJ1-3	NA	CATSVSRQRGNTIYF	TGTGCCACCAGTGTGTCCCGACAGCGTGGAAACACCATATATTTT
NA	TRBV18	TRBJ1-2	TRBD1	CASSPRTGPNYGYTF	TGTGCCAGCTCTCCTCGGACAGGGCCAAACTATGGCTACACCTTC
once	TRBV3-1/TRBV3-2	TRBJ1-1	NA	CASSQDGRGPAHDAFF	TGTGCCAGCAGCCAAGATGGTCGGGGACCGGCCCATGATGCTTTCTTT
NA	TRBV10-2	TRBJ1-5	TRBD1	CASSEGQGVLSNQPQHF	TGCGCCAGCAGTGAAGGGCAGGGGGTCCTTAGTAATCAGCCCCAGCATTTT
once	TRBV7-2	TRBJ1-5	TRBD1	CASSLRDREANQPQHF	TGTGCCAGCAGCTTACGGGACAGGGAGGCCAATCAGCCCCAGCATTTT
NA	TRBV12-5	TRBJ1-5	NA	CASGLGQGNQPQHF	TGTGCTAGTGGTTTGGGGCAGGGCAATCAGCCCCAGCATTTT
NA	TRBV2	TRBJ2-7	TRBD1	CASSSAGGPYEQYF	TGTGCCAGCAGTTCGGCAGGGGGCCCCTACGAGCAGTACTTC
NA	TRBV7-8	TRBJ2-7	NA	CASSLIAGLNEQYF	TGTGCCAGCAGCTTAATAGCAGGGTTGAACGAGCAGTACTTC
NA	TRBV6-5	TRBJ1-1	NA	CASSWTELNTEAFF	TGTGCCAGCAGTTGGACAGAACTTAACACTGAAGCTTTCTTT
NA	TRBV10-1	TRBJ1-5	NA	CASSDKWLNQPQHF	TGCGCCAGCAGTGATAAGTGGCTCAATCAGCCCCAGCATTTT
NA	TRBV6-5	TRBJ1-5	NA	CASRPALGASQPQHF	TGTGCCAGCCGTCCTGCGTTGGGGGCGAGTCAGCCCCAGCATTTT
NA	TRBV5-6	TRBJ1-5	NA	CASSSGTFNQPQHF	TGTGCCAGCAGTTCAGGGACCTTCAATCAGCCCCAGCATTTT
NA	TRBV10-3	TRBJ1-2	NA	CAISERPGPYGYTF	TGTGCCATCAGTGAGCGACCGGGACCCTATGGCTACACCTTC
NA	TRBV5-6	TRBJ2-7	NA	CASSLVDGSEQYF	TGTGCCAGCAGCTTGGTAGATGGCTCCGAGCAGTACTTC
NA	TRBV27	TRBJ1-1	TRBD1	CASYRGLGAEAFF	TGTGCCAGTTACAGGGGATTAGGGGCTGAAGCTTTCTTT
NA	TRBV7-2	TRBJ1-5	NA	CASSLGVDQPQHF	TGTGCCAGCAGCTTAGGAGTGGATCAGCCCCAGCATTTT
NA	TRBV14	TRBJ2-7	NA	CASSLQGGRNEQYF	TGTGCCAGCAGCCTGCAAGGGGGGAGAAACGAGCAGTACTTC
NA	TRBV4-1	TRBJ2-1	NA	CASSQDLATNEQFF	TGCGCCAGCAGCCAAGATTTGGCTACCAATGAGCAGTTCTTC
NA	TRBV6-5	TRBJ2-2	NA	CASSYHSNTGELFF	TGTGCCAGCAGTTATCATTCGAACACCGGGGAGCTGTTTTTT
few	TRBV18	TRBJ1-3	NA	CASSPSVMGRRGNTIYF	TGTGCCAGCTCACCATCAGTTATGGGAAGGCGTGGAAACACCATATATTTT
NA	TRBV3-1/TRBV3-2	TRBJ1-2	NA	CASRSGGDYGYTF	TGTGCCAGCAGGTCTGGGGGAGACTATGGCTACACCTTC